This T cell receptor beta chain was sequenced during a study of identical twins (dated by TCRdb to 2015 to 2016). Background for the entire study: The study deep-sequenced TCR alpha and beta repertoires from monozygotic twins, unrelated adults of various ages and cord blood to test whether fetal clonotypes persist. To rule out contamination, replicate twin experiments were performed at different times with different library preparation protocols.

Comment on this clonotype: The clone's antigen remains unknown. The record has no base qualities; no much larger clone is one base away.

Based on the germline V gene (reference sequence), the CDR1 and CDR2 sequences are DFQATT and SNEGSKA. The CDR3 measures 14 amino acids from cysteine to phenylalanine. Only the CDR3 portion is preserved as DNA: 42 bases, with reading frame beginning at the first base. The V end gives up 4 bases and the J end 9 bases, leaving 8 bases in the junction not matched to a gene. Study-wide findings and limitations: In monozygotic twins, out-of-frame TCR alpha sharing was systematically underestimated by recombination models, although the models agreed with sharing between unrelated individuals. Fewer insertions were carried by abundant cord blood beta clonotypes; a weaker similar trend was observed in young adult naive repertoires, while no such trend was observed in memory repertoires. Compared with coincidental sharing between unrelated individuals, out-of-frame TCR alpha sequences shared between twins showed an excess of sequences with low generation probability. Because the same donors could not be followed over many years, conclusions were based on cross-sectional statistical analysis. Excess twin sharing in beta out-of-frame sequences was weaker because fewer shared sequences lowered the signal-to-noise ratio. Invariant T cells such as MAIT and iNKT could partly confound zero-insertion analyses, though diverse VJ usage argued against this for most clonotypes.

Every donor in the study was a healthy Caucasian. The twin cohort comprised three pairs of female monozygotic twins, all aged roughly 18 to 30 years. RNA for TCR libraries was isolated from peripheral blood mononuclear cells. Library preparation used 5' RACE. The instrument was an Illumina HiSeq 2000. Template switching added a universal primer binding site, and the final cDNA carried a unique molecular identifier that allowed TCR cDNA molecules to be counted accurately. First-strand cDNA for TCR alpha and beta chains was synthesized from specific primers in the conserved constant-segment region. Each cDNA library was double barcoded, with a SMART-Mk sample barcode plus Illumina barcodes, to control for contamination. TruSeq adapter sequences and Illumina sample barcodes were added in two successive PCR steps. TCR alpha and beta cDNA libraries were sequenced on the Illumina HiSeq platform with custom primers. In the paper's pipeline: MiGEC processed the raw reads to extract unique molecular identifiers, while MiXCR was used to determine the CDR3 positions. Recombination models were inferred per individual with the repgenHMM and IGoR tools using an EM algorithm. The analysis of shared clonotypes was done with the tcR package in R, with sharing normalized by the product of cloneset sizes. To study raw recombination without the effects of thymic and clonal selection, out-of-frame nonproductive sequences were analyzed. TCRdb handled the public reads itself, with Q25 trimming in fastp and clone calling in MiXCR, and kept productive beta chains. A single entry per CDR3 protein holds the most common genes and DNA from its merged rows. For this entry, the V and J calls and clone size follow TCRdb and not the study's own pipeline. This sample holds around 650,000 distinct CDR3 sequences; roughly 7.1% were observed only once. The leading ten clones occupy 1.6% of the sample.

The same sample was also studied in work on yellow fever vaccine responses in identical twins. The second study's paper adds: According to the authors, in identical twins the way T cells responded to vaccination appeared partly convergent and partly personalized. In the study, vaccine-responding T cell clones were precisely tracked in identical twins.

This chain joins TRBV20-1 to TRBJ2-1, with 11 central nucleotides matching TRBD2. The source material was PBMCs. This receptor was identified in a woman younger than 35 in good health. The nucleotides are TGCAGTGCTATAGCGGGGGGGTCAATGGGTGAGCAGTTCTTC. This sequence encodes CSAIAGGSMGEQFF.